This TCR beta chain is from a study of CD8 T cell repertoires and HIV-1 epitope variants (dated by TCRdb to 2019 to 2021). Regarding the research as a whole: In separate culture wells, T cells were stimulated with each of twenty-five peptides that represented autologous and known Gag and Nef epitope variants. A 1M T cell aliquot was kept as an uncultured baseline condition, separate from the approximately 80 T cell cultures. A total of 83 T cell cultures were run, with each culture condition done in triplicate except for one peptide, which was done in duplicate. Among the control conditions were a peptide pool of CMV, EBV and flu, the Ebola AY9 epitope serving as a negative control, and a well with no peptide. Using the EasySep Human T Cell Enrichment Kit, T cells were enriched and then co-cultured with an equal number of autologous T cell-negative cells acting as antigen-presenting cells. Cultures ran for around ten days in IMDM with gentamicin, with half-media changes on days 3 and 7 adding IL-2, IL-7 and IL-15. Tested epitopes included three Gag epitope families and Nef HW9 and YT9. Beyond this particular receptor, the publication reports: Only TCR beta chains were identified by the assay, and proliferation to antigen, not T cell function or cytokine profile, was indicated. Roughly 5 clonotypes recognized the Nef KF9 family and one clonotype recognized the HW9 family, while no responses to the TAALDMSHF plasma variant were seen. The study identified fewer than 10 antigen-specific TCR beta clonotypes, 5 or 6 of which appeared to be cross-reactive for autologous or known escape epitope variants.

From the cysteine through the phenylalanine, the CDR3 covers 14 amino acids. CDR3 DNA only is kept here, 42 bases in frame from base 1. CDR1 SEHNR and CDR2 FQNEAQ are derived from the germline V gene (reference sequence). At the junction V is shortened by 4 bases and J by 0 bases, with 10 bases in between. The immunoSEQ platform was used to sequence TCR beta CDR3 regions at survey depth. The QIAamp DNA micro kit was used to extract genomic DNA from every cultured and uncultured CD8+ T cell population. The authors' pipeline ran thus. Samples with fewer than 5,000 productive reads were excluded, resulting in the removal of about 6% of the roughly 80 HIV peptide-stimulated cultures. Sequences were trimmed to CDR3 by a MANAFEST web app, and nonproductive sequences, CDR3s under 5 amino acids, and sequences not starting with C or ending with F/W were removed. Clonotypes were classified as antigen-specific only if expansion was observed in at least 2 of 3 replicates versus the no-peptide control at FDR 0.01, only within one epitope family. A specific clonotype also had to show a frequency at least fivefold higher than in wells stimulated with peptides from other epitope families. TCRdb retrieved this table from immuneACCESS and kept in-frame rearrangements only. Not all clones are present; in checked studies, unresolved V genes account for under half, and no reason is known for the remainder. V, J and clone size are taken as reported in that table, and D and trimming were inferred from the DNA itself. This sample is represented by approximately 5,100 clones; approximately 71% of them were singletons. The top ten clones comprise about 42% of the sample.

The EasySep Human CD8+ T Cell Enrichment Kit was used on day 10 to isolate CD8+ T cells from every culture. About this clone: The antigen it binds to is not known. No base qualities exist here, and no much larger clone lies one base off it.

Sequencing input: cultured CD8+ T cells derived from PBMCs. The clonotype comes from a male donor with HIV. The chain links TRBV7-9 with TRBJ2-7, and TRBD1 may be the D gene, going by 6 matching bases. Read as DNA, the sequence is TGTGCCAGCAGCTCCGGACAGACCTCCTACGAGCAGTACTTC. Protein translation: CASSSGQTSYEQYF.